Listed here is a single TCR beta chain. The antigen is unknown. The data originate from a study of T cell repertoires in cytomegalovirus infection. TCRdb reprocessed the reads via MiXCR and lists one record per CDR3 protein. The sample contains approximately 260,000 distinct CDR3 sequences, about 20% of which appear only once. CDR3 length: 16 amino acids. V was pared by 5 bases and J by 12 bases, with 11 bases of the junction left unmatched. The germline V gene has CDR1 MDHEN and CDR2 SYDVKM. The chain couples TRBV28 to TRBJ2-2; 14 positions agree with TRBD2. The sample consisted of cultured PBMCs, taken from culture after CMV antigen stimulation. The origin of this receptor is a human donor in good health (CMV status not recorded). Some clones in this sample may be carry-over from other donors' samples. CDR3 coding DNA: TGTGCCAGCAGTAAAGGACTAGCGGGAGGCGGAATGAAGCTGTTTTTT. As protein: CASSKGLAGGGMKLFF.